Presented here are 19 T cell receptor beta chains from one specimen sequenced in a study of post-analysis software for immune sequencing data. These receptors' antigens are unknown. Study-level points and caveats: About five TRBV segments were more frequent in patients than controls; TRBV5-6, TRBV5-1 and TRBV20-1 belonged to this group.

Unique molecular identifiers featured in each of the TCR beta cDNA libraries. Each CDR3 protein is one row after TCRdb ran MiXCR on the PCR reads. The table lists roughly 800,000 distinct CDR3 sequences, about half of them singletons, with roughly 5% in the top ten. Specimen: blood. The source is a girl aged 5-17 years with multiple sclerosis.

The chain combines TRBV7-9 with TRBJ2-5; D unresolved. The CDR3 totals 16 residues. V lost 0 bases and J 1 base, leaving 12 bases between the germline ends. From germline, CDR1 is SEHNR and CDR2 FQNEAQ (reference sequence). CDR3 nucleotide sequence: TGTGCCAGCAGCTTAGCGGCCCAGGCACCCCAAGAGACCCAGTACTTC. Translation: CASSLAAQAPQETQYF.

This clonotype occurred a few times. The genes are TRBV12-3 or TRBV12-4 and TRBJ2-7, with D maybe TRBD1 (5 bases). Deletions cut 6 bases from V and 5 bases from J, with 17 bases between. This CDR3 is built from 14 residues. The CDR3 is CASSPDTLADEQYF. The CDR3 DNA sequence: TGTGCCAGCAGCCCGGACACCCTCGCGGACGAGCAGTACTTC.

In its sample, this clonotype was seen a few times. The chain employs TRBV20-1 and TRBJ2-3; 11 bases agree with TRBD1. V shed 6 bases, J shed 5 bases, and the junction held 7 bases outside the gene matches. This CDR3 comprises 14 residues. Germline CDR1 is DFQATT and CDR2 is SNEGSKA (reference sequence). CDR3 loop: CSAIRTGGIDTQYF. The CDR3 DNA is TGCAGTGCCATACGGACAGGGGGCATAGATACGCAGTATTTT.

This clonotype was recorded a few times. CDR3 DNA: TGTGCCAGCAGTACGGGTTTAGGCGGCGAGCAGTTCTTC. The encoded protein is CASSTGLGGEQFF. The chain links TRBV12-3 or TRBV12-4 to TRBJ2-1, with unresolved D. The ends were cut back, 5 bases at V and 10 bases at J, with 15 bases in the middle. This CDR3 is built from 13 residues.

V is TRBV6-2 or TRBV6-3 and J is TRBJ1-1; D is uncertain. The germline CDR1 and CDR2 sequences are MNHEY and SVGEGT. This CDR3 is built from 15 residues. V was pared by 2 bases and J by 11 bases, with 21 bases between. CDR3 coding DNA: TGTGCCAGCAGTTACCTGCCCGTGCAAGGAAAAGAGGCTTTCTTT. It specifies CASSYLPVQGKEAFF.

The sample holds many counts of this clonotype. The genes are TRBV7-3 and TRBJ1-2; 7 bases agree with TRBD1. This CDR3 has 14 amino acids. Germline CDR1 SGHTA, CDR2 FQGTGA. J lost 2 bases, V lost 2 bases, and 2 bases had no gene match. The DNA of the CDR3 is TGTGCCAGCAGCTTATCGGGACAGAACTATGGCTACACCTTC. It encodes CASSLSGQNYGYTF.

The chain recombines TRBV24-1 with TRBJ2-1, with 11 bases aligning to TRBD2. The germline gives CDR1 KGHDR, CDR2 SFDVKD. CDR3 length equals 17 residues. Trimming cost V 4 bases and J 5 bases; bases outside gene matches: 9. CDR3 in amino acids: CATSDPRLAGQDNEQFF. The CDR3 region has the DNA TGTGCCACCAGTGACCCAAGACTAGCGGGACAGGACAATGAGCAGTTCTTC.

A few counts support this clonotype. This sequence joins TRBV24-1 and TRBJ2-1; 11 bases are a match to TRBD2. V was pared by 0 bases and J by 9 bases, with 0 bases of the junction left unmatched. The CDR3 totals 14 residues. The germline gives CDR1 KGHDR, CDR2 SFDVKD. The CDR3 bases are TGTGCCACCAGTGATTTGCTAGCGGGAGGTGAGCAGTTCTTC. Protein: CATSDLLAGGEQFF.

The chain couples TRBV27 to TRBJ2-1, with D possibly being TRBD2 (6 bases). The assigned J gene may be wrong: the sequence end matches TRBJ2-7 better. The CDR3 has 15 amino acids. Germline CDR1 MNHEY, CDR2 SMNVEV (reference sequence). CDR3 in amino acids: CASSFAGKSYNEQYF. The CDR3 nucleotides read TGTGCCAGCAGTTTTGCGGGAAAGTCCTACAATGAGCAGTACTTC.

CDR3 sequence: CSVEVGALNEQFF. As DNA, the CDR3 is TGCAGCGTTGAAGTAGGGGCGCTAAATGAGCAGTTCTTC. The chain carries TRBV29-1 and TRBJ2-1; D perhaps matches TRBD1 (5 bases). The length of the CDR3 is 13 residues. V shed 1 base and J shed 7 bases, with 11 bases lying between them. Per germline, CDR1 SQVTM and CDR2 ANQGSEA.

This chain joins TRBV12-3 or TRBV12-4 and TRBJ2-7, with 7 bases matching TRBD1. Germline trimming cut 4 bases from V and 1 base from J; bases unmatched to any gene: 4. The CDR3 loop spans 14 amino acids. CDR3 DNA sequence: TGTGCCAGCAGTTCTTGGGACAGATCCTACGAGCAGTACTTC. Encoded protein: CASSSWDRSYEQYF.

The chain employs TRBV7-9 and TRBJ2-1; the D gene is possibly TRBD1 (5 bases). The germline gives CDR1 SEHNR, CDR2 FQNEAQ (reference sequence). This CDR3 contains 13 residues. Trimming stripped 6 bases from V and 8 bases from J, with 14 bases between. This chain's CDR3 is CASSSQGVYEQFF. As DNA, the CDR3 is TGTGCCAGCAGTTCCCAGGGCGTTTATGAGCAGTTCTTC.

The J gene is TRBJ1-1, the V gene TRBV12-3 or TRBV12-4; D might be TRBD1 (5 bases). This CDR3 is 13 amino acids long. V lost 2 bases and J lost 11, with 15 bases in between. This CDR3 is CASSLRGGGSAFF. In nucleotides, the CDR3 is TGTGCCAGCAGTTTAAGGGGTGGGGGGTCCGCTTTCTTT.

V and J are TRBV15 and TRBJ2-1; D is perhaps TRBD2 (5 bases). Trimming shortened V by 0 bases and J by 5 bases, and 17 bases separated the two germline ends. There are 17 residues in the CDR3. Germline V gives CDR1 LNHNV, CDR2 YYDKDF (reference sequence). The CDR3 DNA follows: TGTGCCACCAGCAGAGATCCTCCGGGGTTGGGCCACAATGAGCAGTTCTTC. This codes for CATSRDPPGLGHNEQFF.

CDR3 sequence reads: CSVKFGRTYNEQFF. Here the CDR3 DNA reads TGCAGTGTTAAGTTCGGGCGAACCTACAATGAGCAGTTCTTC. The chain links TRBV20-1 to TRBJ2-1; D uncertain. Germline assignment: CDR1 DFQATT and CDR2 SNEGSKA (reference sequence). The V and J ends lost 7 bases and 2 bases respectively, with 15 bases between them. This CDR3 has 14 residues.

CDR3 amino acids: CASSQTPRSNQPQHF. The CDR3 coding sequence is TGTGCCAGCAGTCAAACCCCCAGGAGCAATCAGCCCCAGCATTTT. This sequence joins TRBV28 and TRBJ1-5, with D uncertain. Deletions cut 5 bases from V and 1 base from J, with 12 bases between. The CDR3 extends over 15 amino acids. The V gene's germline CDR1 is MDHEN and CDR2 SYDVKM. Using reference TRBV28 and TRBJ1-5 for the parts outside the CDR3, the full variable domain is DVKVTQSSRYLVKRTGEKVFLECVQDMDHENMFWYRQDPGLGLRLIYFSYDVKMKEKGDIPEGYSVSREKKERFSLILESASTNQTSMYLCASSQTPRSNQPQHFGDGTRLSIL.

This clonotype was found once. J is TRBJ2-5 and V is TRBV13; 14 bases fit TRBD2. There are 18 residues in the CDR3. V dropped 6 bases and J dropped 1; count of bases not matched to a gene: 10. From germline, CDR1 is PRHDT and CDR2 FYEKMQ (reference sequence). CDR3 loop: CASRRTSGRFGPQETQYF. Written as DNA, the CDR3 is TGTGCCAGCAGGCGGACTAGCGGGAGGTTTGGGCCCCAAGAGACCCAGTACTTC.

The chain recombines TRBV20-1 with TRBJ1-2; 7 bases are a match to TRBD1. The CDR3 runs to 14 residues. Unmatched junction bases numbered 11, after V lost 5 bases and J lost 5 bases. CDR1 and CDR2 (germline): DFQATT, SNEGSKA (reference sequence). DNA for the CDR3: TGCAGTGCTGTACGACAGGGATCCGGATATGGCTACACCTTC. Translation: CSAVRQGSGYGYTF.

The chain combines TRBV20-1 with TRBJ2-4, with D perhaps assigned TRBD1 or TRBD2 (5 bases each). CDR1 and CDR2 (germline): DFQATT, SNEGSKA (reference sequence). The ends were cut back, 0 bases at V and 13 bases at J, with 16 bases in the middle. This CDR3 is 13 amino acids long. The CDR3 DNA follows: TGCAGTGCTAGAGAAGGTTGGGGGAATGAGCAGTACTTC. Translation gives CSAREGWGNEQYF.